Listed below are T cell receptor beta chains from one sample, sequenced in a study of shared clonotypes between healthy human individuals. TCRdb's table, derived via immunoSEQ multiplex PCR, lists solely in-frame clones and lacks some. Among approximately 1.5 million clones listed, approximately 98.5% were seen once. Sequences were obtained from naive CD4+ T cells sorted from blood. These TCRs come from a young man in good health. Both conserved end residues are part of each CDR3. The D gene is left open where the match is weak. Clone size is stated in some rows and not others, as once, few, many or a class when expanded.

j_call | clone_size | d_call | v_call | cdr3_nt | cdr3_aa
TRBJ2-7 | - | - | TRBV7-9 | TGTGCCAGCAGCTTAGCCGGCGGATCCTACGAGCAGTACTTC | CASSLAGGSYEQYF
TRBJ2-1 | - | - | TRBV7-9 | TGTGCCACCTCCCCTGAGCAGTTCTTC | CATSPEQFF
TRBJ1-1 | - | - | TRBV11-2 | TGTGCCAGCAGCTCACCTAGGCAGGGCGAAGCTTTCTTT | CASSSPRQGEAFF
TRBJ2-7 | - | - | TRBV25-1 | TGTGCCAGCAGTGACAGAGCCTACGAGCAGTACTTC | CASSDRAYEQYF
TRBJ2-2 | - | - | TRBV30 | TGTGCCTGGAGTCTCTCGAACACCGGGGAGCTGTTTTTT | CAWSLSNTGELFF
TRBJ2-3 | - | TRBD2 | TRBV7-9 | TGTGCCAGCAGCCCACGTAGCGGGAGTCGGACAGATACGCAGTATTTT | CASSPRSGSRTDTQYF
TRBJ1-4 | - | - | TRBV7-6 | TGTGCCAGCAGCTTAGGGGGCTCTAATGAAAAACTGTTTTTT | CASSLGGSNEKLFF
TRBJ2-1 | - | - | TRBV28 | TGTGCCAGCAGTTGGTTAGGGGTCGATCGGGATGAGCAGTTCTTC | CASSWLGVDRDEQFF
TRBJ2-2 | - | - | TRBV27 | TGTGCCAGCATGCGGCGTCCGGCAGGGGGGACCGGGGAGCTGTTTTTT | CASMRRPAGGTGELFF
TRBJ2-4 | - | - | TRBV28 | TGTGCCAGCAGTTTTCAGGACAGAGGAAAGGACATTCAGTACTTC | CASSFQDRGKDIQYF
TRBJ2-3 | - | - | TRBV9 | TGTGCCAGCAGCGTAGGGGTGGACACAGATACGCAGTATTTT | CASSVGVDTDTQYF
TRBJ2-7 | once | - | TRBV10-3 | TGTGCTTCCGGGGGGCTGAACTACGAGCAGTACTTC | CASGGLNYEQYF
TRBJ2-7 | - | - | TRBV15 | TGTGCCACCAGCAGAGACCCATCCGGGAGCGGCTACGAGCAGTACTTC | CATSRDPSGSGYEQYF
TRBJ2-2 | - | TRBD1 | TRBV13 | TGTGCCAGCAGCTGGACAGGGACGTACACCGGGGAGCTGTTTTTT | CASSWTGTYTGELFF
TRBJ2-7 | - | - | TRBV2 | TGTGCCAGCAGCCAAGGGGCCAAGACGGGCCTTTACGAGCAGTACTTC | CASSQGAKTGLYEQYF
TRBJ2-1 | - | - | TRBV28 | TGTGCCAGCAGTCTTTACAATGAGCAGTTCTTC | CASSLYNEQFF
TRBJ2-2 | once | TRBD2 | TRBV9 | TGTGCCAGCAGCCCCGTCCTAGCGGACACCGGGGAGCTGTTTTTT | CASSPVLADTGELFF
TRBJ1-2 | once | TRBD1 | TRBV18 | TGTGCCAGCTCACCGGGGACAGCGGATCGGGGCTACACCTTC | CASSPGTADRGYTF
TRBJ2-7 | - | - | TRBV9 | TGTGCCAGCAGCGTAGAGCAGTGTCGGGGGTACGAGCAGTACTTC | CASSVEQCRGYEQYF
TRBJ2-2 | - | - | TRBV28 | TGTGCCAGCAGGGCCTCGTTGGGGAACACCGGGGAGCTGTTTTTT | CASRASLGNTGELFF
TRBJ1-1 | - | - | TRBV5-1 | TGCGCCAGCAGCTTAGTAGGCGGGGTGGGTGAAGCTTTCTTT | CASSLVGGVGEAFF
TRBJ2-7 | - | TRBD1 | TRBV7-9 | TGTGCCAGCAGCTTAACGTTAGGGTCAGGGGGCTCCTACGAGCAGTACTTC | CASSLTLGSGGSYEQYF
TRBJ2-5 | - | - | TRBV6-1 | TGTGCCAGCAGCGGGGCATGGTCAGTGGAGACCCAGTACTTC | CASSGAWSVETQYF
TRBJ1-4 | - | TRBD1 | TRBV2 | TGTGCCAGCAGTGAATTTGGGACAGCAATGTTTTTT | CASSEFGTAMFF
TRBJ2-3 | - | - | TRBV5-1 | TGCGCCAGCAGCTTGGAGGGGCTCCCAGATACGCAGTATTTT | CASSLEGLPDTQYF
TRBJ1-2 | - | - | TRBV5-1 | TGCGCCAGCAGCCAAGACCCGCCTAACTATGGCTACACCTTC | CASSQDPPNYGYTF
TRBJ1-1 | once | - | TRBV18 | TGTGCCAGCTCACCGTTGACAGGCACTGAAGCTTTCTTT | CASSPLTGTEAFF
TRBJ2-2 | once | TRBD2 | TRBV6-6 | TGTGCCAGCAGTCCTCTTGCGGGAGGTGCGGCCGGGGAGCTGTTTTTT | CASSPLAGGAAGELFF
TRBJ1-1 | once | - | TRBV7-9 | TGTGCCAGCAGCCGAGCCGGGTCTGGTGAAGCTTTCTTT | CASSRAGSGEAFF
TRBJ1-1 | - | - | TRBV2 | TGTGCCAGCGGCTTGGACGGGAACACTGAAGCTTTCTTT | CASGLDGNTEAFF
TRBJ2-7 | - | - | TRBV19 | TGTGCCAGTTCCCCCTACGAGCAGTACTTC | CASSPYEQYF
TRBJ2-3 | - | TRBD2 | TRBV18 | TGTGCCAGCTCACCACTAGCGGGAGTTACAGATACGCAGTATTTT | CASSPLAGVTDTQYF
TRBJ2-7 | - | TRBD1 | TRBV7-2 | TGTGCCAGCAGTTATAGACAGGGATCCTCCTACGAGCAGTACTTC | CASSYRQGSSYEQYF
TRBJ2-2 | - | - | TRBV6-1 | TGTGCCAGCAGTACCGGGACAAAGAACACCGGGGAGCTGTTTTTT | CASSTGTKNTGELFF
TRBJ2-1 | - | - | TRBV11-3 | TGTGCCAGCAGCTCCGGGGCCGCGGGAGAGCAGTTCTTC | CASSSGAAGEQFF